Included here is one TCR beta chain sequence, with context. Its cognate antigen is unknown. This sample was taken from a study of cytomegalovirus exposure and HLA in healthy donors. Study results and caveats: Productive status was seen about 90% or about 30% of the time for most TCR beta V segments in an earlier analysis. It was reported in a later analysis that an Asian-associated ancestry cluster showed fewer N-insertions than the roughly 660-donor mean. Some V segments (TRBV6-2 and TRBV6-3 among them) were excluded as indistinguishable.

13 Jbeta primers and 60 Vbeta primers were used for the PCR. Source study methods: About 11 million shared chains were among the 60 million to 80 million unique TCR beta chains that a later analysis counted. Produced via immunoSEQ multiplex PCR; TCRdb's table is partial and in-frame only. Clone size and the V and J calls come from that table; the DNA yielded D and trimming. Seen here are 120,000 or so clones, under 85% observed once, and the top ten hold almost 6%. Trimming removed 2 bases from V and 7 bases from J; junction bases left unmatched: 10. The germline gives CDR1 MNHEY, CDR2 SVGAGI. CDR3 size: 15 residues.

The chain employs TRBV6-5 and TRBJ1-1; 7 bases are a match to TRBD1. Input material: PBMCs. This TCR was sampled from a woman aged 45 to 65 in good health and CMV-seropositive. The CDR3 protein is CASSYDGATGHEAFF. In DNA, the CDR3 is TGTGCCAGCAGTTACGATGGGGCGACAGGGCATGAAGCTTTCTTT.